A selection of T cell receptor beta chains follows, all from one sample in a study of T cell responses to AZD1222 COVID-19 vaccine. TCRdb's copy holds only in-frame clones and misses some; the assay was immunoSEQ multiplex PCR. The sample shows 120,000 or so clones, approximately 90% of them seen only once. The sample was peripheral blood, taken on day 0 of AZD1222 vaccination. The receptors derive from an adult in good health. The CDR3 runs from the conserved cysteine through the conserved F or W. The order of the fields is J gene, clone size, V gene, CDR3 length, CDR3 protein. Part of the rows lack a size; the others show once, few, many or a class for expanded clones.

J: TRBJ1-1; size: once; V: TRBV7-9; length: 14; CDR3: CASTFRGGGTEAFF
J: TRBJ1-6; size: NA; V: TRBV3-1/TRBV3-2; length: 15; CDR3: CASSQGRADNSPLHF
J: TRBJ1-3; size: NA; V: TRBV4-3; length: 17; CDR3: CASSQGFPINSGNTIYF
J: TRBJ2-1; size: NA; V: TRBV11-3; length: 16; CDR3: CASSLSGTGSYNEQFF
J: TRBJ2-7; size: NA; V: TRBV21-1; length: 8; CDR3: CASSKWDF
J: TRBJ1-2; size: NA; V: TRBV19; length: 13; CDR3: CASSIEGPYGYTF
J: TRBJ2-1; size: NA; V: TRBV28; length: 14; CDR3: CASSFVAINRGQFF
J: TRBJ2-3; size: NA; V: TRBV11-2; length: 14; CDR3: CASSPQPSTDTQYF
J: TRBJ2-7; size: NA; V: TRBV28; length: 13; CDR3: CASRTGGSYEQYF
J: TRBJ1-2; size: NA; V: TRBV18; length: 16; CDR3: CASSPLDRASNYGYTF
J: TRBJ2-6; size: once; V: TRBV4-1; length: 19; CDR3: CASSQSSRGRLSGANVLTF
J: TRBJ2-5; size: once; V: TRBV10-3; length: 12; CDR3: CATKGGQETQYF
J: TRBJ1-6; size: NA; V: TRBV30; length: 14; CDR3: CAWSVGGLNSPLHF
J: TRBJ2-7; size: NA; V: TRBV28; length: 14; CDR3: CASRTGTGVLEQYF
J: TRBJ1-5; size: few; V: TRBV19; length: 15; CDR3: CASSIGLYSNQPQHF
J: TRBJ1-2; size: NA; V: TRBV9; length: 15; CDR3: CASSVAEGWVYGYTF
J: TRBJ2-2; size: NA; V: TRBV25-1; length: 17; CDR3: CASSGTSRALTTGELFF
J: TRBJ1-5; size: once; V: TRBV4-3; length: 14; CDR3: CASSQEMGHRPQHF
J: TRBJ1-6; size: NA; V: TRBV2; length: 14; CDR3: CASSRQGDNSPLHF
J: TRBJ1-5; size: NA; V: TRBV5-6; length: 17; CDR3: CASTVRQGAILNQPQHF
J: TRBJ1-5; size: NA; V: TRBV7-9; length: 15; CDR3: CASSLDPQGDGPQHF
J: TRBJ2-1; size: NA; V: TRBV28; length: 15; CDR3: CASSLRAGVGSEQFF
J: TRBJ1-3; size: NA; V: TRBV6-5; length: 14; CDR3: CASRFQGAGNTIYF
J: TRBJ1-3; size: once; V: TRBV14; length: 15; CDR3: CASSRTRGSGNTIYF
J: TRBJ2-7; size: NA; V: TRBV19; length: 16; CDR3: CASSFFARAASYEQYF
J: TRBJ2-5; size: NA; V: TRBV24-1; length: 13; CDR3: CATGTGGWETQYF
J: TRBJ1-2; size: NA; V: TRBV29-1; length: 12; CDR3: CSVSGQGAFCTF
J: TRBJ2-3; size: NA; V: TRBV28; length: 13; CDR3: CASNKKPTDTQYF
J: TRBJ1-1; size: NA; V: TRBV6-4; length: 16; CDR3: CASSELYQVMNTEAFF
J: TRBJ2-7; size: NA; V: TRBV5-6; length: 15; CDR3: CASSWYSPEGNEQYF
J: TRBJ2-7; size: few; V: TRBV6-6; length: 14; CDR3: CASSYEGATYEQYF
J: TRBJ1-6; size: NA; V: TRBV7-9; length: 14; CDR3: CASSPDLYNSPLHF
J: TRBJ2-1; size: NA; V: TRBV29-1; length: 11; CDR3: CSVEEGNEQFF
J: TRBJ2-1; size: NA; V: TRBV7-3; length: 17; CDR3: CASSLRASGISYNEQFF
J: TRBJ1-5; size: NA; V: TRBV28; length: 14; CDR3: CASSRTGPNQPQHF
J: TRBJ1-1; size: NA; V: TRBV2; length: 12; CDR3: CASRRGEPEAFF
J: TRBJ2-1; size: NA; V: TRBV9; length: 15; CDR3: CASSVSSGALNEQFF
J: TRBJ1-6; size: NA; V: TRBV7-2; length: 14; CDR3: CASSLLGGGSPLHF
J: TRBJ2-7; size: NA; V: TRBV4-1; length: 16; CDR3: CASSHAGTPGKGEQYF
J: TRBJ2-3; size: NA; V: TRBV15; length: 15; CDR3: CATRIGGASTDTQYF
J: TRBJ2-1; size: NA; V: TRBV12-2; length: 18; CDR3: CASRLVTSGGPSYNEQFF
J: TRBJ1-4; size: NA; V: TRBV28; length: 15; CDR3: CASSLRGATNEKLFF
J: TRBJ1-5; size: NA; V: TRBV6-5; length: 15; CDR3: CASSYSKSGNQPQHF
J: TRBJ2-3; size: NA; V: TRBV5-1; length: 14; CDR3: CASSWTGGSDTQYF
J: TRBJ2-2; size: NA; V: TRBV2; length: 15; CDR3: CASQWGAGATGELFF
J: TRBJ1-1; size: NA; V: TRBV5-1; length: 16; CDR3: CASSLNAGFMNTEAFF
J: TRBJ1-5; size: NA; V: TRBV20-1; length: 13; CDR3: CSASWDHNQPQHF
J: TRBJ1-4; size: NA; V: TRBV5-1; length: 16; CDR3: CASSLAGTTANEKLFF
J: TRBJ1-1; size: NA; V: TRBV18; length: 12; CDR3: CASSLHATEAFF
J: TRBJ2-7; size: NA; V: TRBV5-1; length: 14; CDR3: CASSLGQGVDEQYF
J: TRBJ1-4; size: NA; V: TRBV4-1; length: 15; CDR3: CASSLQDRGHEKLFF
J: TRBJ2-6; size: NA; V: TRBV6-2/TRBV6-3; length: 14; CDR3: CASSGEPGANVLTF
J: TRBJ2-5; size: NA; V: TRBV19; length: 15; CDR3: CASSIGDRNQETQYF
J: TRBJ2-7; size: NA; V: TRBV24-1; length: 18; CDR3: CATSDSTKGMVTSYEQYF